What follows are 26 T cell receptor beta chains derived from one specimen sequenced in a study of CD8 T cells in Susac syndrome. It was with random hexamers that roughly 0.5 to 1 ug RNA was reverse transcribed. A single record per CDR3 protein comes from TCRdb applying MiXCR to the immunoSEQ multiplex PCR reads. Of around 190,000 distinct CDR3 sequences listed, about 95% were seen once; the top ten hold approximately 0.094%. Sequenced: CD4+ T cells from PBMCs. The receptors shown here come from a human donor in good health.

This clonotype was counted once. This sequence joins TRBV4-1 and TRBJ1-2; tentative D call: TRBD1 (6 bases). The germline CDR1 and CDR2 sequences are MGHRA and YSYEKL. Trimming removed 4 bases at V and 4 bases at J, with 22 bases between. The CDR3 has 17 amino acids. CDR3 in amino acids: CASSPGRGQGPSYGYTF. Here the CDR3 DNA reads TGCGCCAGCAGCCCGGGCCGCGGGCAGGGGCCTTCCTATGGCTACACCTTC.

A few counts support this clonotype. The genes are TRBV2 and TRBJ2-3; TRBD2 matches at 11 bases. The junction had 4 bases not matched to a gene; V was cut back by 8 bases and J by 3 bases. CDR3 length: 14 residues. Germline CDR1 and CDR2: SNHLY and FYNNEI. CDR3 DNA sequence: TGTGCCAGCTCCGGGACTAGCGGTACAGATACGCAGTATTTT. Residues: CASSGTSGTDTQYF.

The CDR3 DNA sequence: TGTGCCAGCAGTGACCCGGGGTGGGGTGAGCAGTTCTTC. Translation gives CASSDPGWGEQFF. The chain is built from TRBV6-4 and TRBJ2-1; TRBD2 is a possible D gene (5 bases). CDR3 length: 13 amino acids. V was clipped by 2 bases and J by 9 bases, with 11 bases between them. Germline V gene data show CDR1 as MRHNA and CDR2 as SNTAGT.

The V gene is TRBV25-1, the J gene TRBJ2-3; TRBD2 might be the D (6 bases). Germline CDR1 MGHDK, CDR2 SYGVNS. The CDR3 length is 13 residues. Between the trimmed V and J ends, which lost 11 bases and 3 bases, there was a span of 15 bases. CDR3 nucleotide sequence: TGTGCCGGTCGGGGTGCGGGAACAGATACGCAGTATTTT. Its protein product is CAGRGAGTDTQYF.

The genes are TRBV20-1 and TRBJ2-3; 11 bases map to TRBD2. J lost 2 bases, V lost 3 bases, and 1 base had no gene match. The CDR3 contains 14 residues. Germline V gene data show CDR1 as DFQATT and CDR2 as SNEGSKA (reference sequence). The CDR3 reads CSARTSGVTDTQYF. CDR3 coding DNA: TGCAGTGCTAGGACTAGCGGGGTCACAGATACGCAGTATTTT.

CDR3: CASRFGGGRTDTQYF. As DNA, the CDR3 is TGTGCCAGCAGGTTTGGGGGGGGACGCACAGATACGCAGTATTTT. The gene calls are TRBV28 and TRBJ2-3, with 7 bases fitting TRBD2. This CDR3 has 15 amino acids. V shed 6 bases and J 1 base; nucleotides not matched to a gene: 7. Germline CDR1 MDHEN, CDR2 SYDVKM.

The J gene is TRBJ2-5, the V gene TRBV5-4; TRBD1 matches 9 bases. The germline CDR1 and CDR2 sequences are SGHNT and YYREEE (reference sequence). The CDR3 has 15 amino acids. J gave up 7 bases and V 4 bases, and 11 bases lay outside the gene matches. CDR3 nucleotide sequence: TGTGCCAGCAGCGCCGGGACAGGGCGTTTGGGGACCCAGTACTTC. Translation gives CASSAGTGRLGTQYF.

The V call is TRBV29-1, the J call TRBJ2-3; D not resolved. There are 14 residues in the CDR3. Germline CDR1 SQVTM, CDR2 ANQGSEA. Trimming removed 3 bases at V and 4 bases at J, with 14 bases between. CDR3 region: CSVDFSRSSDTQYF. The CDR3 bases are TGCAGCGTTGACTTTTCGCGGAGCTCAGATACGCAGTATTTT.

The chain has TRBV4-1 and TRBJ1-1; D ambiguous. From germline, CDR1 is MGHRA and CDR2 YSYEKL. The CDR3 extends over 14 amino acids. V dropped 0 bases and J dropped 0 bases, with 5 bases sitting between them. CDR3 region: CASSQETLNTEAFF. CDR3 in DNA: TGCGCCAGCAGCCAAGAGACACTGAACACTGAAGCTTTCTTT.

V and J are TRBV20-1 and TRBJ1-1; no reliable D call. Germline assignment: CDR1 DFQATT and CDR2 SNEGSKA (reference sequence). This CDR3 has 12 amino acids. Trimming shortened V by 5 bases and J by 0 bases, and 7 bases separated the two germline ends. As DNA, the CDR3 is TGCAGTGCTTTAGGGTTGAACACTGAAGCTTTCTTT. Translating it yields CSALGLNTEAFF.

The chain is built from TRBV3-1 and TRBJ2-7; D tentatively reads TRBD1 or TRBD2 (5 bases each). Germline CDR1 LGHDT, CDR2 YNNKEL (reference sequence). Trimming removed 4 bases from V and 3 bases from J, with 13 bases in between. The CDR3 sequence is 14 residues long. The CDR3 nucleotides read TGTGCCAGCAGCCGGCCGGGACCGGGCTACGAGCAGTACTTC. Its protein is CASSRPGPGYEQYF.

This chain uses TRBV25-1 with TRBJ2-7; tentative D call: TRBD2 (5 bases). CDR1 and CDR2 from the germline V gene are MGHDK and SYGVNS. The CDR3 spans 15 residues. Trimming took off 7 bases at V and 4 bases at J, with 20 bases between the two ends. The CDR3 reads CASTGIGRKGYEQYF. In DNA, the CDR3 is TGTGCCAGCACCGGAATTGGGAGAAAAGGGTACGAGCAGTACTTC.

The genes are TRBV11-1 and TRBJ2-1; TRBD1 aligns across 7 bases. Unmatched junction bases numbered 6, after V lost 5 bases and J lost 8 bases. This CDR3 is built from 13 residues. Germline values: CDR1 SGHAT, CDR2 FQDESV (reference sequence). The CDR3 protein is CASSRSGTDEQFF. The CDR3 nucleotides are TGTGCCAGCAGCAGATCCGGGACAGATGAGCAGTTCTTC.

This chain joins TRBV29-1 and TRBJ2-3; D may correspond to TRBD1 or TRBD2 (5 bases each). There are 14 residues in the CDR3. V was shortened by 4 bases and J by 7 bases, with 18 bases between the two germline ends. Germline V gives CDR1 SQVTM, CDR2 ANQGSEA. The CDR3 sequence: CSVGDRASGHTQYF. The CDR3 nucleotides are TGCAGCGTTGGGGACCGGGCCTCCGGCCATACGCAGTATTTT.

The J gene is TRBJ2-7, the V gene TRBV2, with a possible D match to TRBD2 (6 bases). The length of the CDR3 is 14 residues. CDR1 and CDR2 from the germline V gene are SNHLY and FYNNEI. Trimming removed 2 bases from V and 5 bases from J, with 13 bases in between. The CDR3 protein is CASSETMRGHEQYF. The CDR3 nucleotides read TGTGCCAGCAGTGAAACGATGCGGGGCCACGAGCAGTACTTC.

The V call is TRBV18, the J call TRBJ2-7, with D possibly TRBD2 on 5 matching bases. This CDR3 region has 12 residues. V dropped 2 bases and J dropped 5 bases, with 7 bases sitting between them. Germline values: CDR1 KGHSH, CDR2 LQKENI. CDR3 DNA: TGTGCCAGCTCACCATCCGGGGACGAGCAGTACTTC. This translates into CASSPSGDEQYF.

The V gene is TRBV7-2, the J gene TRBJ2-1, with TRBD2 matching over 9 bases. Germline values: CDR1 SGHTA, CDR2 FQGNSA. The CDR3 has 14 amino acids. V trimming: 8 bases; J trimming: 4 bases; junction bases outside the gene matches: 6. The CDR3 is CASLLAGSYNEQFF. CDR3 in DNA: TGTGCCAGCCTTCTAGCGGGGTCTTACAATGAGCAGTTCTTC.

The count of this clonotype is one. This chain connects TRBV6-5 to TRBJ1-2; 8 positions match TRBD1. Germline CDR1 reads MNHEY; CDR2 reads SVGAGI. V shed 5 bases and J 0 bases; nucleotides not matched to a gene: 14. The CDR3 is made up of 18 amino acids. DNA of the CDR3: TGTGCCAGCAGTACCGAACAGGGGGGTTCTGAAGCTAACTATGGCTACACCTTC. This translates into CASSTEQGGSEANYGYTF.

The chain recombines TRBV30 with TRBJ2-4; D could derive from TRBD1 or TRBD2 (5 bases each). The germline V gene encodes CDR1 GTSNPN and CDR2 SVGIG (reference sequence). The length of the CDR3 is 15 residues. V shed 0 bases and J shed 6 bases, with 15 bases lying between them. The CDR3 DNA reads TGTGCCTGGAGTGTGGGGGTCACTCCTGGAAACATTCAGTACTTC. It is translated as CAWSVGVTPGNIQYF.

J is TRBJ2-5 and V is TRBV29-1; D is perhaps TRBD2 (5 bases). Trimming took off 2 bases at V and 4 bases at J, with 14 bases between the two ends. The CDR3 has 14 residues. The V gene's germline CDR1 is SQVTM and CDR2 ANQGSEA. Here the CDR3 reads CSVEIATDSETQYF. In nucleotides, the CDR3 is TGCAGCGTTGAAATAGCAACGGACTCAGAGACCCAGTACTTC.

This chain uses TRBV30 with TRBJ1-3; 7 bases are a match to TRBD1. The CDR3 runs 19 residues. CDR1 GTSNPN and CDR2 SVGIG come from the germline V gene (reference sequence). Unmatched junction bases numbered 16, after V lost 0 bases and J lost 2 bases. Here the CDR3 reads CAWSVHRGTARNAGNTIYF. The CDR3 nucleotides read TGTGCCTGGAGTGTACACCGAGGGACAGCAAGGAATGCTGGAAACACCATATATTTT. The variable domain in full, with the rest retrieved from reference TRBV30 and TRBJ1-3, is SQTIHQWPATLVQPVGSPLSLECTVEGTSNPNLYWYRQAAGRGLQLLFYSVGIGQISSEVPQNLSASRPQDRQFILSSKKLLLSDSGFYLCAWSVHRGTARNAGNTIYFGEGSWLTVV.

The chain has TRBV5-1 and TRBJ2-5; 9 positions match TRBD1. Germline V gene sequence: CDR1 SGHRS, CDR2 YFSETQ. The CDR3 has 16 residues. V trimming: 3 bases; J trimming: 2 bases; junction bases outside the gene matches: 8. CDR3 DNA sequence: TGCGCCAGCAGCTCTGACAGGGGGGATCGACAAGAGACCCAGTACTTC. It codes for CASSSDRGDRQETQYF.

The CDR3 DNA reads as TGCGCCAGCAGCTTAGAGGGAGTCGCCCCGTCGGACTATGGCTACACCTTC. This codes for CASSLEGVAPSDYGYTF. V is TRBV5-1 and J is TRBJ1-2; D is uncertain. Germline loops: CDR1 SGHRS, CDR2 YFSETQ. V lost 2 bases and J lost 3, with 20 bases in between. The length of the CDR3 is 17 residues. Variable domain in full (rest from reference TRBV5-1 and TRBJ1-2): KAGVTQTPRYLIKTRGQQVTLSCSPISGHRSVSWYQQTPGQGLQFLFEYFSETQRNKGNFPGRFSGRQFSNSRSEMNVSTLELGDSALYLCASSLEGVAPSDYGYTFGSGTRLTVV.

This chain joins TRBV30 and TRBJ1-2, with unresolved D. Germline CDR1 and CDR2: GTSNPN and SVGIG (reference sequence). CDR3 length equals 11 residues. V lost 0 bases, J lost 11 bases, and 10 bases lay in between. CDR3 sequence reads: CAWSVGLWYTF. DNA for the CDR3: TGTGCCTGGAGTGTAGGGCTGTGGTACACCTTC.

DNA for the CDR3: TGTGCCAGCAAGCAAGGACTAGAGGGCGAGCAGTACTTC. This sequence encodes CASKQGLEGEQYF. The rearrangement links TRBV9 to TRBJ2-7, with 7 bases that match TRBD2. V shed 6 bases and J 6 bases; nucleotides not matched to a gene: 9. The CDR3 covers 13 residues. Germline-derived CDR1 and CDR2 are SGDLS and YYNGEE.

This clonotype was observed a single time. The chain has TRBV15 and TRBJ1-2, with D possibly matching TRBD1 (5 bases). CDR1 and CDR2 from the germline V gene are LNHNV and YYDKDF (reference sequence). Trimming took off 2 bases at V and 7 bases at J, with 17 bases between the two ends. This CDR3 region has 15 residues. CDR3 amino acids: CATSRIEGRVPGYTF. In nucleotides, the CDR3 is TGTGCCACCAGCAGAATTGAGGGACGCGTTCCTGGCTACACCTTC.